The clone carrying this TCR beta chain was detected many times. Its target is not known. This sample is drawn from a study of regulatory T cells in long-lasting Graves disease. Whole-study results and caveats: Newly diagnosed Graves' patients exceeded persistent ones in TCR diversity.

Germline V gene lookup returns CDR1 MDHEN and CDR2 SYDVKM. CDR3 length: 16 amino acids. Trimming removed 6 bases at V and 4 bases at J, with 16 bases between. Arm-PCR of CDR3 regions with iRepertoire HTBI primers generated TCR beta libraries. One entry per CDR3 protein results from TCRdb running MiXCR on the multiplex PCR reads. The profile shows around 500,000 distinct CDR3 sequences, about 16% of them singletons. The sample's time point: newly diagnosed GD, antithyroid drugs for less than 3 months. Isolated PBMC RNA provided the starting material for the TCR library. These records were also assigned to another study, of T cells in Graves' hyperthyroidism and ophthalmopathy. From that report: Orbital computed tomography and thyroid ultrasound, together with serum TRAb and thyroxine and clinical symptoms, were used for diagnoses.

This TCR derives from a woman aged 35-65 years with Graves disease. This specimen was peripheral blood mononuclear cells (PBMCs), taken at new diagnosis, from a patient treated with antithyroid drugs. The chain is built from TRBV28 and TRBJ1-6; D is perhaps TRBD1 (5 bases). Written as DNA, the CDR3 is TGTGCCAGCAGGAACCGGGACGCGCGGTATAATTCACCCCTCCACTTT. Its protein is CASRNRDARYNSPLHF. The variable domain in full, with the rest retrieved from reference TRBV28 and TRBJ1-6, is DVKVTQSSRYLVKRTGEKVFLECVQDMDHENMFWYRQDPGLGLRLIYFSYDVKMKEKGDIPEGYSVSREKKERFSLILESASTNQTSMYLCASRNRDARYNSPLHFGNGTRLTVT.